The following is a T cell receptor beta chain sequence with its context. Antigen unknown. These data come from a study of synovial regulatory T cells in juvenile arthritis. Points from the study as a whole: Inflammation-associated Treg cells in blood had less TCR diversity than the remaining blood Treg cells. Across patients, iaTreg TCR repertoires were mostly private, partly shared with synovial Teff and blood CPL.

The approximately eleven donors had active juvenile idiopathic arthritis, with 3 polyarticular and 8 oligoarticular cases. Median disease duration was about seven years, range 0.2-19.1. Only in-frame clones appear in the TCRdb table, and some are missing; sequencing was by immunoSEQ multiplex PCR. Recorded for this sample: 6,800 or so clones. The CDR3 is made up of 14 amino acids. The coding DNA is unavailable. Germline CDR1 and CDR2: LNHDA and SQIVND (reference sequence). This chain joins TRBV19 and TRBJ1-5; TCRdb's D gene call, TRBD1, goes unchecked for lack of DNA. This receptor was taken from a donor aged 2-30 years with juvenile idiopathic arthritis. Material for sequencing was Treg cells from blood. Indicated subset: remaining (HLA-DR-negative) circulating blood Treg cells. CDR3: CASSRQYGNQPQHF.